The 22 T cell receptor beta chains below come from one sample, sequenced in a study of blood T cell repertoires in COVID-19. This table comes from immunoSEQ multiplex PCR, and its TCRdb copy is limited to in-frame clones, with some not included. In the table there are 250,000 to 300,000 clones, around nine tenths of which are singletons. The sample consisted of PBMCs or T cells enriched from blood (not recorded which). These receptors all come from a woman between 25 and 40 years old who had recovered from COVID-19.

This clone was found once. The V and J genes are TRBV15 and TRBJ1-1; 7 bases align to TRBD1. The germline gives CDR1 LNHNV, CDR2 YYDKDF (reference sequence). Trimming took 9 bases from V and 4 from J; bases not matched to a gene: 14. CDR3 length: 15 residues. The CDR3 spells CATLGRDRVTTEAFF. The CDR3 DNA is TGTGCCACGTTAGGGCGGGACAGAGTAACCACTGAAGCTTTCTTT.

The chain uses TRBV10-3 and TRBJ1-6; D gene ambiguous. The V gene lost 3 bases and the J gene lost 9 bases, with 6 bases spanning the gap. Germline values: CDR1 ENHRY, CDR2 SYGVKD. The CDR3 extends over 12 amino acids. The CDR3 sequence: CAISEQSSPLHF. CDR3 nucleotides: TGTGCCATCAGTGAACAGAGTTCACCCCTCCACTTT.

The rearrangement uses TRBV6-5 and TRBJ1-2; 10 bases are shared with TRBD1. V lost 6 bases, J lost 7 bases, and 8 bases stayed unmatched. CDR3 length equals 14 residues. Germline loops: CDR1 MNHEY, CDR2 SVGAGI. As DNA, the CDR3 is TGTGCCAGCAGGGGGACAGGGGATTTCGGTGGCTACACCTTC. As protein: CASRGTGDFGGYTF.

The chain joins TRBV5-6 to TRBJ2-3; 7 bases align to TRBD1. The CDR3 covers 14 residues. V dropped 0 bases and J dropped 6; count of bases not matched to a gene: 4. From germline, CDR1 is SGHDT and CDR2 YYEEEE. The CDR3 DNA is TGTGCCAGCAGCTTGGAAGGGGGCATTGATACGCAGTATTTT. Translation: CASSLEGGIDTQYF.

The V gene is TRBV7-9, the J gene TRBJ2-5; D ambiguous. This CDR3 is built from 15 residues. Germline V CDR1 and CDR2: SEHNR, FQNEAQ (reference sequence). Trimming shortened V by 5 bases and J by 5 bases, and 18 bases separated the two germline ends. Here the CDR3 reads CASSPTSRAGETQYF. The DNA of the CDR3 is TGTGCCAGCAGCCCCACCAGCCGCGCCGGGGAGACCCAGTACTTC.

The chain has TRBV27 and TRBJ2-3; TRBD2 matches at 11 bases. CDR3 size: 15 residues. Germline-derived CDR1 and CDR2 are MNHEY and SMNVEV (reference sequence). J lost 4 bases, V lost 6 bases, and 6 bases had no gene match. The CDR3, as DNA: TGTGCCAGCAGGATAGCGGGAGGGGGGGCAGATACGCAGTATTTT. Translated, it gives CASRIAGGGADTQYF.

The chain carries TRBV9 and TRBJ1-2; 10 bases fit TRBD1. CDR1 SGDLS and CDR2 YYNGEE come from the germline V gene. The V gene end was trimmed by 0 bases and the J gene end by 0 bases; junction bases not matched to a gene: 2. The CDR3 is made up of 16 amino acids. The CDR3: CASSVGTGGPNYGYTF. CDR3 sequence (DNA): TGTGCCAGCAGCGTAGGGACAGGGGGGCCTAACTATGGCTACACCTTC.

The V gene is TRBV11-2, the J gene TRBJ2-7, with 10 bases aligning to TRBD2. CDR1 and CDR2 (germline): SGHAT, FQNNGV. V lost 4 bases to trimming and J lost 3 bases; unmatched junction nucleotides: 6. The CDR3 runs to 15 residues. CDR3 bases: TGTGCCAGCAGCTCAAGACTAGCGGGCATCTACGAGCAGTACTTC. It codes for CASSSRLAGIYEQYF.

This CDR3 is CASSTTPLNEKLFF. CDR3 DNA sequence: TGTGCCAGCAGTACCACGCCACTTAATGAAAAACTGTTTTTT. The rearrangement uses TRBV5-8 and TRBJ1-4; D ambiguous. CDR1 is SGHTS and CDR2 is YDEGEE in the germline V gene. This CDR3 region has 14 residues. Trimming shortened V by 5 bases and J by 4 bases, and 12 bases separated the two germline ends.

The rearrangement joins TRBV30 to TRBJ2-3, with D perhaps TRBD1 (5 bases). Trimming removed 4 bases at V and 1 base at J, with 15 bases between. Germline V gene data show CDR1 as GTSNPN and CDR2 as SVGIG (reference sequence). The CDR3 consists of 15 residues. DNA for the CDR3: TGTGCCTGGACACCAATACTACAGGGCACAGATACGCAGTATTTT. Protein sequence: CAWTPILQGTDTQYF.

The CDR3 DNA follows: TGCAGCGCAAGACAGGGTCGCACAGATACGCAGTATTTT. Translating gives CSARQGRTDTQYF. This sequence joins TRBV29-1 and TRBJ2-3; TRBD1 matches at 7 bases. J lost 1 base, V lost 7 bases, and 5 bases had no gene match. The CDR3 loop spans 13 amino acids. Germline CDR1 reads SQVTM; CDR2 reads ANQGSEA.

The chain combines TRBV7-3 with TRBJ1-6, with D perhaps matching TRBD1 (5 bases). The CDR3 is made up of 14 amino acids. Between the trimmed V and J ends, which lost 2 bases and 9 bases, there was a span of 11 bases. CDR1 is SGHTA, CDR2 FQGTGA, per germline. CDR3 bases: TGTGCCAGCAGCTTACAGGGATTAGGTTCACCCCTCCACTTT. Its protein product is CASSLQGLGSPLHF.

The chain uses TRBV9 and TRBJ2-5, with a tentative D call TRBD2 (6 bases). CDR1 SGDLS and CDR2 YYNGEE come from the germline V gene. The CDR3 has 13 residues. The ends were cut back, 0 bases at V and 3 bases at J, with 6 bases in the middle. CDR3 in amino acids: CASSVGGEETQYF. CDR3 bases: TGTGCCAGCAGCGTAGGGGGGGAAGAGACCCAGTACTTC.

The gene calls are TRBV4-2 and TRBJ2-1; D is possibly TRBD2 (6 bases). CDR3 size: 17 residues. CDR1 is LGHNA and CDR2 is YNFKEQ in the germline V gene. V was cut by 4 bases and J by 0 bases, with 16 bases left in between. CDR3 sequence: CASSPVGSGSSYNEQFF. CDR3 coding DNA: TGTGCCAGCAGCCCTGTTGGTAGCGGTAGCTCCTACAATGAGCAGTTCTTC.

This chain joins TRBV7-2 and TRBJ2-3, with 12 bases matching TRBD1. V gave up 5 bases and J gave up 5 bases; unmatched junction bases: 8. Germline lookup yields CDR1 SGHTA and CDR2 FQGNSA. The CDR3 contains 16 residues. This CDR3 is CASSSTGTGGRDTQYF. The CDR3 nucleotides are TGTGCCAGCAGCAGTACCGGGACAGGGGGCAGAGATACGCAGTATTTT.

This clone was picked up one time. This chain connects TRBV25-1 to TRBJ2-4, with 11 bases lining up with TRBD1. Germline V gives CDR1 MGHDK, CDR2 SYGVNS. This CDR3 region has 14 residues. V lost 6 bases, J lost 3 bases, and 1 base stayed unmatched. As DNA, the CDR3 is TGTGCCAGCAGCGGGACAGGGGGCAAAAACATTCAGTACTTC. Its translation: CASSGTGGKNIQYF.

The CDR3 sequence is CASSFMGAREKLFF. The CDR3 bases are TGTGCCAGCAGTTTCATGGGGGCGCGAGAAAAACTGTTTTTT. This chain joins TRBV27 and TRBJ1-4, with a tentative D call TRBD1 (6 bases). Trimming took off 3 bases at V and 8 bases at J, with 13 bases between the two ends. The germline CDR1 and CDR2 sequences are MNHEY and SMNVEV (reference sequence). The CDR3 spans 14 residues.

This chain joins TRBV29-1 and TRBJ1-3, with a tentative D call TRBD1 (5 bases). The CDR3 is 14 residues long. Germline CDR1 is SQVTM and CDR2 is ANQGSEA. The V end was cut by 6 bases, the J end by 1 base, with 13 bases between. This chain's CDR3 is CSVLLQGSGNTIYF. CDR3 nucleotide sequence: TGCAGCGTCCTTCTCCAGGGTTCTGGAAACACCATATATTTT.

For this clone: This sample also contains other DNA sequences that code for the same CDR3. The rearrangement links TRBV28 to TRBJ2-7, with D possibly TRBD1 on 6 matching bases. The CDR3 has 14 residues. Germline V gene data show CDR1 as MDHEN and CDR2 as SYDVKM. The V and J ends lost 2 bases and 3 bases respectively, with 11 bases between them. The CDR3, as DNA: TGTGCCAGCAGTTTACCTGACAGGAGCTACGAGCAGTACTTC. It translates to CASSLPDRSYEQYF.

V gene TRBV5-1 combines with J gene TRBJ2-3; the match to TRBD2 covers 9 bases. V lost 4 bases, J lost 5 bases, and 11 bases stayed unmatched. Looked up from germline, CDR1 is SGHRS and CDR2 is YFSETQ. CDR3 length: 16 residues. The CDR3 loop is CASSPGIAGAVDTQYF. Written as DNA, the CDR3 is TGCGCCAGCAGCCCGGGCATAGCGGGGGCCGTAGATACGCAGTATTTT. The whole variable domain, filled in from reference TRBV5-1 and TRBJ2-3, reads KAGVTQTPRYLIKTRGQQVTLSCSPISGHRSVSWYQQTPGQGLQFLFEYFSETQRNKGNFPGRFSGRQFSNSRSEMNVSTLELGDSALYLCASSPGIAGAVDTQYFGPGTRLTVL.

The genes are TRBV21-1 and TRBJ2-5; TRBD2, the table's D call, lacks a check against the DNA. TRBV21-1 constitutes a pseudogene. This CDR3 is 14 amino acids long. The CDR3 DNA sequence: TGTGCCAGCAGCAAAAATCGCGACCAAGAGACCCAGTACTTC. Its protein product is CASSKNRDQETQYF.

The rearrangement joins TRBV20-1 to TRBJ2-4; a weak D match, TRBD1 (6 bases). CDR3 length equals 13 residues. V lost 3 bases and J 3 bases, leaving 9 bases between the germline ends. CDR1 is DFQATT and CDR2 is SNEGSKA in the germline V gene (reference sequence). CDR3 sequence: CSASGTHKNIQYF. CDR3 bases: TGCAGTGCTAGTGGGACACACAAAAACATTCAGTACTTC.